The next 13 T cell receptor beta chains were all read from a single sample in a study of T-cell reconstitution after alpha-beta-depleted transplantation in children. For TCRbeta, the library was prepared with unique molecular identifiers. In TCRdb, the PCR reads were re-called with MiXCR into one record per CDR3 protein. Of around 580,000 distinct CDR3 sequences listed, 27% are singletons. The sequencing here drew on PBMCs, taken before TCRalphabeta/CD19-depleted stem cell transplant. These receptor sequences come from a boy under two years old with Wiskott-Aldrich syndrome, due to receive a stem cell transplant.

The V gene is TRBV7-2, the J gene TRBJ2-7; 13 bases are a match to TRBD2. V lost 0 bases and J lost 6; bases outside the gene matches: 5. This CDR3 has 16 amino acids. CDR1 and CDR2 (germline): SGHTA, FQGNSA. In DNA form, the CDR3 reads TGTGCCAGCAGCTTAGCCCTCGGACTAGCGGGAGTCGAGCAGTACTTC. Its protein product is CASSLALGLAGVEQYF.

The DNA of the CDR3 is TGCAGTGCTAGAGACTATGACAGGGCGGCATATAGGACAAATGAGCAGTTCTTC. This translates into CSARDYDRAAYRTNEQFF. The chain has TRBV20-1 and TRBJ2-1, with 7 positions matching TRBD1. This CDR3 has 18 amino acids. J gave up 7 bases and V 0 bases, and 18 bases lay outside the gene matches. Germline V gene sequence: CDR1 DFQATT, CDR2 SNEGSKA (reference sequence).

This clonotype was recorded a few times. The rearrangement uses TRBV20-1 and TRBJ2-1; a weak D match, TRBD1 (5 bases). The CDR3 length is 13 residues. Germline V gene sequence: CDR1 DFQATT, CDR2 SNEGSKA (reference sequence). Trimming stripped 3 bases from V and 6 bases from J, with 12 bases between. The chain's CDR3 is CSASRVVGNEQFF. DNA of the CDR3: TGCAGTGCTAGCAGGGTCGTAGGCAATGAGCAGTTCTTC.

V usage is TRBV29-1 and J usage is TRBJ2-1, with D perhaps TRBD2 (5 bases). Germline CDR1 is SQVTM and CDR2 is ANQGSEA. This CDR3 is 14 amino acids long. With 4 bases removed from V and 0 bases from J, the gap between germline ends came to 10 bases. The CDR3 region has the DNA TGCAGCGTTGGAGCGGCAAGCTCCTACAATGAGCAGTTCTTC. Protein: CSVGAASSYNEQFF.

This chain links TRBV25-1 with TRBJ1-6, with D unclear. Germline CDR1 and CDR2: MGHDK and SYGVNS. The CDR3 totals 13 residues. V lost 2 bases to trimming and J lost 8 bases, with 7 bases between them. CDR3 DNA: TGTGCCAGCAGTGAACGCAGCGATTCACCCCTCCACTTT. Translated: CASSERSDSPLHF.

The V and J genes are TRBV5-1 and TRBJ2-6; no reliable D call. Per germline, CDR1 SGHRS and CDR2 YFSETQ. This CDR3 comprises 17 residues. V lost 0 bases and J lost 4, with 14 bases in between. CDR3 protein: CASSLELHGFGANVLTF. The CDR3 region has the DNA TGCGCCAGCAGCTTGGAACTACATGGGTTCGGGGCCAACGTCCTGACTTTC. Variable domain in full (rest from reference TRBV5-1 and TRBJ2-6): KAGVTQTPRYLIKTRGQQVTLSCSPISGHRSVSWYQQTPGQGLQFLFEYFSETQRNKGNFPGRFSGRQFSNSRSEMNVSTLELGDSALYLCASSLELHGFGANVLTFGAGSRLTVL.

The table lists this clonotype with many counts. This chain connects TRBV7-2 to TRBJ2-5; tentatively, D is TRBD2 (5 bases). V was clipped by 4 bases and J by 4 bases, with 10 bases between them. The CDR3 is made up of 13 amino acids. The germline V gene has CDR1 SGHTA and CDR2 FQGNSA. The CDR3 loop reads CASSSGLGETQYF. The CDR3 coding sequence is TGTGCCAGCAGCTCCGGACTGGGAGAGACCCAGTACTTC.

The chain is built from TRBV12-5 and TRBJ2-2; the D gene is possibly TRBD2 (6 bases). Germline values: CDR1 LGHNT, CDR2 FRNRAP. V dropped 0 bases and J dropped 5 bases, with 13 bases sitting between them. The CDR3 has 16 residues. The DNA for the CDR3 is TGTGCTAGTGGTTTGGTGGGGGGACTCCCAACCGGGGAGCTGTTTTTT. It codes for CASGLVGGLPTGELFF.

The chain employs TRBV5-1 and TRBJ1-6; 7 nucleotides align to TRBD1. Losses at the gene ends were 5 bases for V and 9 bases for J; bases not matched to a gene: 2. The CDR3 runs 12 residues. Germline V gene data show CDR1 as SGHRS and CDR2 as YFSETQ. Here the CDR3 DNA reads TGCGCCAGCAGGACAGGGAGTTCACCCCTCCACTTT. Its protein product is CASRTGSSPLHF.

This clonotype has more than one count but fewer than ten. The V and J genes are TRBV5-1 and TRBJ1-6; 7 bases are shared with TRBD1. Trimming at V came to 2 bases and at J to 7 bases, leaving 9 bases not matched to a gene. Germline-derived CDR1 and CDR2 are SGHRS and YFSETQ. This CDR3 region has 16 residues. Written as DNA, the CDR3 is TGCGCCAGCAGCTTAGGGGGCACTACCTTCAATTCACCCCTCCACTTT. Protein sequence: CASSLGGTTFNSPLHF.

This clonotype was counted many times. This sequence joins TRBV20-1 and TRBJ2-1; 14 nucleotides agree with TRBD2. The germline V gene has CDR1 DFQATT and CDR2 SNEGSKA (reference sequence). The CDR3 spans 14 residues. J was trimmed by 7 bases and V by 5 bases; bases with no gene match: 4. CDR3 bases: TGCAGTGCTTTAGGACTAGCGGGGGGAAATGAGCAGTTCTTC. The encoded protein is CSALGLAGGNEQFF.

This clonotype was recorded a few times. CDR3 loop: CASSQEQVNTEAFF. The CDR3 nucleotides read TGTGCCAGCAGCCAAGAGCAGGTGAACACTGAAGCTTTCTTT. The chain uses TRBV4-2 and TRBJ1-1; D unclear. The CDR3 is 14 amino acids. Germline V gene sequence: CDR1 LGHNA, CDR2 YNFKEQ. V lost 0 bases and J 0 bases, leaving 5 bases between the germline ends.

This clonotype was detected ten times or more. The chain joins TRBV5-1 to TRBJ1-1, with TRBD1 matching 7 bases. CDR3 length equals 12 residues. With V trimmed by 2 bases and J by 7 bases, 2 bases remained unmatched. From germline, CDR1 is SGHRS and CDR2 YFSETQ. CDR3 region: CASSFTGVEAFF. The CDR3 DNA reads as TGCGCCAGCAGCTTTACAGGGGTTGAAGCTTTCTTT.